What follows is one TCR beta chain and its context. Profiling relied on immunoSEQ multiplex PCR, and the TCRdb table lists in-frame clones only, not all of them. The data contain more than 110,000 clones, around 90% of them singletons. J lost 0 bases, V lost 3 bases, and 13 bases had no gene match. The CDR3 covers 19 residues. Per the germline V gene, CDR1 is MNHEY and CDR2 is SMNVEV (reference sequence). This sample was included in a study of T cell responses to AZD1222 COVID-19 vaccine. Sequencing used peripheral blood, obtained on day 0 of AZD1222 vaccination. This TCR was sampled from an adult in good health. The J gene is TRBJ2-1, the V gene TRBV27; 8 nucleotides agree with TRBD2. The CDR3 spells CASSFLRGSGRNSYNEQFF. The CDR3 bases are TGTGCCAGCAGTTTCCTTAGGGGGAGCGGGAGAAACTCCTACAATGAGCAGTTCTTC.